Sequencing of this TCR beta chain was carried out in a study of cytomegalovirus exposure and HLA in healthy donors. Study-level points and caveats: Association of a missense DCLRE1C variant with TCR beta V- and J-gene trimming was reported in a later analysis.

This CDR3 region has 16 residues. Germline assignment: CDR1 SGHRS and CDR2 YFSETQ. V lost 0 bases and J lost 5, with 14 bases in between. Concerning this clone: The antigen remains undetermined.

A multiplex PCR was run with 60 Vbeta primers and 13 Jbeta primers. The data were produced by immunoSEQ multiplex PCR, yet TCRdb's version contains in-frame clones alone and is incomplete. This sample has about 210,000 clones; about 90% occur once, and the top ten carry approximately 1.1%. The chain links TRBV5-1 to TRBJ1-4; D is uncertain. The material sequenced was PBMCs. The TCR sequence derives from a boy aged 2-9 years in good health and CMV-seronegative. The CDR3 coding sequence is TGCGCCAGCAGCTTGGATCGGGGAGGGCGCAATGAAAAACTGTTTTTT. Its protein product is CASSLDRGGRNEKLFF.